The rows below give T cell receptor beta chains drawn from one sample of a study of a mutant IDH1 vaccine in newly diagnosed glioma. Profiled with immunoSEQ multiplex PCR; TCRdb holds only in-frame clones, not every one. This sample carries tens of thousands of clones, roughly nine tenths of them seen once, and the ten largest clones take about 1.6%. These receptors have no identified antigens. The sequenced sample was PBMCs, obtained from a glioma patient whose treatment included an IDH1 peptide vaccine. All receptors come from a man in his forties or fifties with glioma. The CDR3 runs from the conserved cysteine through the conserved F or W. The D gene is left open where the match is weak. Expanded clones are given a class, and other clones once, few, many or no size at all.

CDR3: CASSLVMTQTQHF; DNA: TGTGCCAGCAGCTTAGTGATGACCCAAACTCAGCACTTC; J: TRBJ2-7; V: TRBV7-9; D: -; size: -
CDR3: CASSFAGGGSEQYF; DNA: TGTGCCAGCAGCTTTGCGGGGGGTGGCTCCGAGCAGTACTTC; J: TRBJ2-7; V: TRBV7-8; D: TRBD2; size: once
CDR3: CASSQRGASGGETQYF; DNA: TGCGCCAGCAGCCAACGGGGGGCTAGCGGTGGCGAGACCCAGTACTTC; J: TRBJ2-5; V: TRBV4-3; D: -; size: -
CDR3: CASSLYNGYTF; DNA: TGTGCCAGCAGCTTATATAATGGCTACACCTTC; J: TRBJ1-2; V: TRBV7-2; D: -; size: -
CDR3: CAQMRLPQETQYF; DNA: TGTGCCCAAATGCGGCTGCCCCAAGAGACCCAGTACTTC; J: TRBJ2-5; V: TRBV7-8; D: -; size: -
CDR3: CASSLRQGSEKLFF; DNA: TGTGCCAGCAGCTTGAGGCAGGGGTCCGAAAAACTGTTTTTT; J: TRBJ1-4; V: TRBV5-4; D: -; size: -
CDR3: CASSQTPGLNTGELFF; DNA: TGCGCCAGCAGCCAAACTCCGGGCCTTAACACCGGGGAGCTGTTTTTT; J: TRBJ2-2; V: TRBV4-3; D: -; size: once
CDR3: CASSLARGGEQYF; DNA: TGCGCCAGCAGCTTGGCCCGTGGAGGTGAGCAGTACTTC; J: TRBJ2-7; V: TRBV5-1; D: -; size: once
CDR3: CASSRSGLGNYEQYF; DNA: TGTGCCAGCAGCCGGTCCGGACTAGGAAACTACGAGCAGTACTTC; J: TRBJ2-7; V: TRBV6-5; D: TRBD2; size: -
CDR3: CASSEEGAWGEGLHEQYF; DNA: TGTGCCAGCAGTGAAGAGGGGGCTTGGGGGGAGGGCCTTCACGAGCAGTACTTC; J: TRBJ2-7; V: TRBV2; D: -; size: -
CDR3: CASSRPGGPETQYF; DNA: TGTGCCAGCAGCCGCCCGGGGGGCCCCGAGACCCAGTACTTC; J: TRBJ2-5; V: TRBV7-9; D: -; size: -
CDR3: CASSRLAGERYEQYF; DNA: TGTGCCAGCAGTCGACTAGCGGGAGAACGCTACGAGCAGTACTTC; J: TRBJ2-7; V: TRBV9; D: TRBD2; size: -
CDR3: CASSRGNEQFF; DNA: TGTGCCAGCAGTAGGGGGAATGAGCAGTTCTTC; J: TRBJ2-1; V: TRBV6-5; D: -; size: -
CDR3: CASSETSGLATEQYF; DNA: TGTGCCAGCAGCGAAACCTCGGGACTAGCAACAGAGCAGTACTTC; J: TRBJ2-7; V: TRBV9; D: TRBD2; size: -
CDR3: CATGHLEDIQYF; DNA: TGTGCCACCGGGCACCTCGAGGACATTCAGTACTTC; J: TRBJ2-4; V: TRBV10-3; D: -; size: -
CDR3: CASSIGGYQPQHF; DNA: TGTGCCAGTAGTATAGGGGGCTATCAGCCCCAGCATTTT; J: TRBJ1-5; V: TRBV19; D: -; size: -
CDR3: CASSIPGVYYGYTF; DNA: TGTGCCAGTAGTATCCCCGGGGTCTACTATGGCTACACCTTC; J: TRBJ1-2; V: TRBV19; D: -; size: -
CDR3: CASRDTGAGGELFF; DNA: TGTGCCAGCAGGGATACAGGGGCCGGCGGGGAGCTGTTTTTT; J: TRBJ2-2; V: TRBV7-3; D: TRBD1; size: -
CDR3: CASSPPVGNEQYF; DNA: TGTGCCAGCTCACCACCGGTGGGGAACGAGCAGTACTTC; J: TRBJ2-7; V: TRBV18; D: -; size: few
CDR3: CSVSTGLGYGYTF; DNA: TGCAGCGTTTCGACAGGGCTGGGCTATGGCTACACCTTC; J: TRBJ1-2; V: TRBV29-1; D: TRBD1; size: -
CDR3: CASSTPGQGFPEAFF; DNA: TGTGCCAGCAGTACCCCGGGCCAAGGTTTCCCTGAAGCTTTCTTT; J: TRBJ1-1; V: TRBV6-5; D: -; size: -
CDR3: CASERAGGYTF; DNA: TGTGCCAGCGAAAGAGCGGGTGGCTACACCTTC; J: TRBJ1-2; V: TRBV25-1; D: -; size: -
CDR3: CASGLAFYNEQFF; DNA: TGTGCTAGTGGACTAGCGTTTTACAATGAGCAGTTCTTC; J: TRBJ2-1; V: TRBV12-5; D: TRBD2; size: once
CDR3: CASSQGLAGVADTQYF; DNA: TGCGCCAGCAGCCAAGGACTAGCGGGAGTAGCAGATACGCAGTATTTT; J: TRBJ2-3; V: TRBV4-1; D: TRBD2; size: -
CDR3: CASKTGVNEQYF; DNA: TGTGCCAGCAAGACAGGGGTCAACGAGCAGTACTTC; J: TRBJ2-7; V: TRBV6-1; D: TRBD1; size: -
CDR3: CASSDRGFSDTQYF; DNA: TGTGCCAGCAGCGACAGGGGATTTTCAGATACGCAGTATTTT; J: TRBJ2-3; V: TRBV27; D: TRBD1; size: -
CDR3: CASSDPTGADGYTF; DNA: TGTGCCAGCAGTGACCCGACAGGGGCCGACGGCTACACCTTC; J: TRBJ1-2; V: TRBV6-4; D: TRBD1; size: -
CDR3: CASSLVAEAYEQYF; DNA: TGTGCCAGCAGCTTAGTGGCGGAGGCCTACGAGCAGTACTTC; J: TRBJ2-7; V: TRBV7-2; D: -; size: -
CDR3: CASSPTGLGTEAFF; DNA: TGTGCCAGCTCACCAACCGGGCTGGGGACTGAAGCTTTCTTT; J: TRBJ1-1; V: TRBV18; D: -; size: -
CDR3: CASSLSLGDTEAFF; DNA: TGTGCCAGCAGCTTGTCTTTGGGGGACACTGAAGCTTTCTTT; J: TRBJ1-1; V: TRBV5-4; D: -; size: -
CDR3: CASSRCSGRVPSYEQYF; DNA: TGTGCCAGCAGCCGGTGTAGCGGGAGGGTCCCCTCCTACGAGCAGTACTTC; J: TRBJ2-7; V: TRBV12-1; D: -; size: -
CDR3: CASSLASGQETQYF; DNA: TGTGCCAGCAGTTTAGCTAGCGGGCAAGAGACCCAGTACTTC; J: TRBJ2-5; V: TRBV27; D: TRBD2; size: -
CDR3: CASSPLGLGLETQYF; DNA: TGTGCCAGCAGCCCCTTGGGACTAGGCCTGGAGACCCAGTACTTC; J: TRBJ2-5; V: TRBV7-2; D: TRBD2; size: few
CDR3: CAISEDPGWYEQYF; DNA: TGTGCCATCAGTGAGGACCCAGGGTGGTACGAGCAGTACTTC; J: TRBJ2-7; V: TRBV10-3; D: -; size: few
CDR3: CASSFKDTDSYEQYF; DNA: TGTGCCAGCAGCTTCAAGGACACCGACTCCTACGAGCAGTACTTC; J: TRBJ2-7; V: TRBV5-4; D: -; size: -
CDR3: CASSLGGAHYQETQYF; DNA: TGTGCCAGCAGCTTAGGAGGAGCCCACTACCAAGAGACCCAGTACTTC; J: TRBJ2-5; V: TRBV7-3; D: -; size: -
CDR3: CASSPALSNQPQHF; DNA: TGTGCCAGTAGCCCGGCGCTTAGCAATCAGCCCCAGCATTTT; J: TRBJ1-5; V: TRBV19; D: -; size: -
CDR3: CASSSSSTDTQYF; DNA: TGCGCCAGCAGCTCCTCTAGCACAGATACGCAGTATTTT; J: TRBJ2-3; V: TRBV5-1; D: -; size: -
CDR3: CASSIGGWEQFF; DNA: TGTGCCAGTAGTATCGGGGGGTGGGAGCAGTTCTTC; J: TRBJ2-1; V: TRBV19; D: TRBD2; size: -
CDR3: CASVAGDGTGELFF; DNA: TGCGCCAGCGTAGCGGGAGATGGAACCGGGGAGCTGTTTTTT; J: TRBJ2-2; V: TRBV5-1; D: TRBD2; size: -
CDR3: CASSLWGDFTDTQYF; DNA: TGTGCCAGCAGTTTATGGGGAGACTTCACAGATACGCAGTATTTT; J: TRBJ2-3; V: TRBV6-1; D: -; size: -
CDR3: CASSLSSPTDTQYF; DNA: TGTGCCAGCAGTTTATCGTCCCCCACAGATACGCAGTATTTT; J: TRBJ2-3; V: TRBV27; D: -; size: -
CDR3: CTSSQGPLSGTSGTGELFF; DNA: TGCACCAGCAGCCAAGGGCCGCTTTCCGGGACTAGCGGGACCGGGGAGCTGTTTTTT; J: TRBJ2-2; V: TRBV1; D: -; size: -